What follows is one T cell receptor (beta chain) and its context. Its antigen is still unknown. Using immunoSEQ multiplex PCR, the repertoire was profiled, and TCRdb retains in-frame clones only, with some absent. The sample gives around 86,000 clones, roughly 87% of which show up once; 0.82% is in the top ten. The V and J ends lost 5 bases and 2 bases, in that order; junction bases with no gene match: 4. CDR1 and CDR2 from the germline V gene are MGHRA and YSYEKL. This CDR3 has 15 amino acids. In chemo-refractory metastatic non-small-cell lung cancer, patients got ipilimumab CTLA-4 blockade together with focal radiation. The sample comes from a study of radiotherapy plus CTLA-4 blockade in lung cancer. On the study more broadly: Of all patients, over 15% responded objectively and approximately 30% showed disease control.

General study findings and limits: Early clone dynamics of blood T cells, plus interferon-beta, reportedly predicted response best.

Specimen: peripheral blood, collected from a patient treated with radiotherapy plus ipilimumab. The chain carries TRBV4-1 and TRBJ2-3; TRBD2 matches at 10 bases. This sequence was found in a human donor with non-small cell lung cancer who had stable disease on radiotherapy plus ipilimumab. This chain's CDR3 is CASSYGLAATDTQYF. CDR3 nucleotide sequence: TGCGCCAGCAGCTATGGACTAGCGGCCACAGATACGCAGTATTTT.